Below, 9 T cell receptor beta chains from the same sample are listed, as sequenced in a study of blood T cell repertoires in COVID-19. The table came from immunoSEQ multiplex PCR; TCRdb's copy has only in-frame clones and leaves some out. The sample has roughly 100,000 clones; around four fifths are singletons. The sequencing input was peripheral blood. Receptors were obtained from a man in his fifties or sixties with active or convalescent COVID-19.

The table lists this clone with a count of one. This chain uses TRBV6-6 with TRBJ1-5; 7 nucleotides line up with TRBD1. CDR1 is MNHNY, CDR2 SVGAGI, per germline (reference sequence). The CDR3 totals 14 residues. The V and J ends lost 5 bases and 4 bases, in that order; junction bases with no gene match: 5. Written as DNA, the CDR3 is TGTGCCAGCAGTCTGGACAGGAGGAATCAGCCCCAGCATTTT. Translating gives CASSLDRRNQPQHF.

This clone has just one count. The chain joins TRBV18 to TRBJ1-3, with D uncertain. V was trimmed by 1 base and J by 0 bases, leaving 7 bases between them. The V gene's germline CDR1 is KGHSH and CDR2 LQKENI. This CDR3 has 15 residues. The CDR3 coding sequence is TGTGCCAGCTCACCACGCCCAGGCTCTGGAAACACCATATATTTT. Amino acid sequence: CASSPRPGSGNTIYF.

This rearrangement joins TRBV27 to TRBJ2-1; unclear D gene. The CDR3 length is 13 residues. With 3 bases removed from V and 4 bases from J, the gap between germline ends came to 7 bases. Germline V lookup: CDR1 MNHEY, CDR2 SMNVEV (reference sequence). DNA of the CDR3: TGTGCCAGCAGTTTGCCAGATTACAATGAGCAGTTCTTC. Its protein is CASSLPDYNEQFF.

The rearrangement links TRBV6-5 to TRBJ2-1; 12 nucleotides agree with TRBD2. J lost 3 bases, V lost 6 bases, and 3 bases had no gene match. The V gene's germline CDR1 is MNHEY and CDR2 SVGAGI. The CDR3 totals 15 residues. The CDR3 sequence: CASSETSGSYNEQFF. DNA of the CDR3: TGTGCCAGCAGCGAGACTAGCGGGAGCTACAATGAGCAGTTCTTC.

The rearrangement uses TRBV13 and TRBJ1-3; possibly TRBD1 for D (5 bases). Trimming cost V 6 bases and J 6 bases, with 15 bases left between them. CDR3 length: 14 residues. Germline lookup yields CDR1 PRHDT and CDR2 FYEKMQ (reference sequence). This chain's CDR3 is CASSWEGRANTIYF. The CDR3 DNA is TGTGCCAGCAGTTGGGAGGGGCGGGCAAACACCATATATTTT.

V and J are TRBV28 and TRBJ2-7, with 8 nucleotides matching TRBD2. Looked up from germline, CDR1 is MDHEN and CDR2 is SYDVKM. Unmatched junction bases numbered 11, after V lost 9 bases and J lost 1 base. This CDR3 contains 15 residues. The CDR3 DNA follows: TGTGCCAGTCATTATAGCGGGACGGGATCCTACGAGCAGTACTTC. It codes for CASHYSGTGSYEQYF.

This clone came up a few times. The rearrangement links TRBV21-1 to TRBJ2-1; TRBD1, the D gene given by the table, was not confirmed from the DNA. TRBV21-1 is classified as a pseudogene. The CDR3 extends over 16 amino acids. CDR3 DNA sequence: TGTGCCAGCAGGACCCCCGGACAGGGGCCCTACAATGAGCAGTTCTTC. This codes for CASRTPGQGPYNEQFF.

V is TRBV7-9 and J is TRBJ1-4; D gene uncertain. The length of the CDR3 is 12 residues. Per the germline V gene, CDR1 is SEHNR and CDR2 is FQNEAQ (reference sequence). Trimming cost V 5 bases and J 6 bases, with 7 bases left between them. The CDR3, as DNA: TGTGCCAGCAGCCCCCCGGATGAAAAACTGTTTTTT. Its protein product is CASSPPDEKLFF.

In its sample, this clone was seen once. The chain couples TRBV11-2 to TRBJ2-1; TRBD2 matches at 10 bases. The CDR3 totals 16 residues. Germline-derived CDR1 and CDR2 are SGHAT and FQNNGV. Trimming took 5 bases from V and 0 from J; bases not matched to a gene: 4. CDR3 nucleotide sequence: TGTGCCAGCAGCCCGCGGACTAGCGGCTCCTACAATGAGCAGTTCTTC. Encoded protein: CASSPRTSGSYNEQFF.